This TCR beta chain was recovered during a study of cytomegalovirus exposure and HLA in healthy donors. Per the germline V gene, CDR1 is SNHLY and CDR2 is FYNNEI. V was cut by 0 bases and J by 7 bases, with 13 bases left in between. The CDR3 loop spans 15 amino acids. The PCR ran on 60 Vbeta and 13 Jbeta primers. Clones were sequenced by immunoSEQ multiplex PCR, and TCRdb holds only the in-frame ones, with some missing. The sample yields roughly 180,000 clones, 80% seen once. Whole-study results and caveats: Within the data, a cluster of highly shared sequence variants was likely a sequencing artifact. With later analysis, a missense DCLRE1C variant became linked to TCR beta V- and J-gene trimming.

This clone was seen a handful of times. What it recognizes is unknown. The specimen was PBMCs. The V and J genes are TRBV2 and TRBJ2-1; D is perhaps TRBD1 (6 bases). The receptor's source is a young man in good health and CMV-seropositive. CDR3 protein: CASSEAGGNFNEQFF. The CDR3 nucleotides are TGTGCCAGCAGTGAAGCAGGGGGAAATTTTAATGAGCAGTTCTTC. Supplemented by reference TRBV2 and TRBJ2-1, the full variable domain reads EPEVTQTPSHQVTQMGQEVILRCVPISNHLYFYWYRQILGQKVEFLVSFYNNEISEKSEIFDDQFSVERPDGSNFTLKIRSTKLEDSAMYFCASSEAGGNFNEQFFGPGTRLTVL.